These 26 T cell receptor beta chains originate from one sample sequenced in a study of shared clonotypes between healthy human individuals. This table comes from immunoSEQ multiplex PCR, and its TCRdb copy is limited to in-frame clones, with some not included. The sample lists just over 2,000,000 clones; around 96% were seen once. CD45RO-negative cells were positively selected for CCR7, leaving out terminally differentiated effector memory CD45RA+ cells. Source material: naive CD8+ T cells sorted from blood. These receptors all stem from a man between 18 and 29 years old in good health.

CDR3 nucleotides: TGTGCCAGCAGTTCCGGGACAGGGCCAGATACGCAGTATTTT. Protein product: CASSSGTGPDTQYF. The rearrangement joins TRBV6-5 to TRBJ2-3; 9 nucleotides agree with TRBD1. Germline-derived CDR1 and CDR2 are MNHEY and SVGAGI. J gave up 4 bases and V 4 bases, and 3 bases lay outside the gene matches. There are 14 residues in the CDR3.

CDR3 region: CASSEITAKVPYEQYF. The CDR3 DNA follows: TGTGCCAGCAGTGAAATTACAGCCAAAGTCCCCTACGAGCAGTACTTC. The chain has TRBV25-1 and TRBJ2-7; D not resolved. The ends were cut back, 2 bases at V and 2 bases at J, with 16 bases in the middle. The CDR3 loop spans 16 amino acids. Germline loops: CDR1 MGHDK, CDR2 SYGVNS.

On this clone: This sample includes further DNA sequences coding for the same CDR3. V gene TRBV6-1 combines with J gene TRBJ2-7; D is uncertain. CDR1 is MNHNS and CDR2 is SASEGT in the germline V gene. CDR3 length: 14 amino acids. V lost 1 base and J lost 2, with 9 bases in between. CDR3 loop: CASSEVGTAYEQYF. The CDR3 region has the DNA TGTGCCAGCAGTGAAGTCGGCACAGCCTACGAGCAGTACTTC.

CDR3 in DNA: TGTGCCAGCAGCTGGGGACTCACGAACACTGAAGCTTTCTTT. Translation gives CASSWGLTNTEAFF. The chain carries TRBV5-8 and TRBJ1-1; tentative D call: TRBD1 (5 bases). The V gene's germline CDR1 is SGHTS and CDR2 YDEGEE. The CDR3 length is 14 residues. The V gene lost 3 bases and the J gene lost 1 base, with 10 bases spanning the gap.

The rearrangement uses TRBV5-1 and TRBJ2-4; maybe TRBD1 (5 bases). V was cut by 4 bases and J by 7 bases, with 9 bases left in between. Germline V lookup: CDR1 SGHRS, CDR2 YFSETQ. The CDR3 consists of 12 residues. The DNA of the CDR3 is TGCGCCAGCAGCCTCCCAGGGAACATTCAGTACTTC. It yields the protein CASSLPGNIQYF. Full variable domain (remainder filled in from reference TRBV5-1 and TRBJ2-4): KAGVTQTPRYLIKTRGQQVTLSCSPISGHRSVSWYQQTPGQGLQFLFEYFSETQRNKGNFPGRFSGRQFSNSRSEMNVSTLELGDSALYLCASSLPGNIQYFGAGTRLSVL.

V usage is TRBV4-1 and J usage is TRBJ2-5, with 16 bases identical to TRBD2. The CDR3 has 18 residues. Germline CDR1 and CDR2: MGHRA and YSYEKL. The junction had 10 bases not matched to a gene; V was cut back by 4 bases and J by 5 bases. The CDR3 bases are TGCGCCAGCAGCCGACCCGGGACTAGCGGGGGGGATGGGGAGACCCAGTACTTC. Protein sequence: CASSRPGTSGGDGETQYF.

The chain is built from TRBV10-3 and TRBJ1-3; D remains ambiguous. The germline V gene has CDR1 ENHRY and CDR2 SYGVKD. The CDR3 has 19 residues. Deletions cut 0 bases from V and 0 bases from J, with 18 bases between. CDR3 sequence: CAISESDSLMVFSGNTIYF. CDR3 sequence (DNA): TGTGCCATCAGTGAGTCTGATTCCCTAATGGTATTCTCTGGAAACACCATATATTTT.

The chain links TRBV23-1 to TRBJ2-7, with 10 bases identical to TRBD1. TRBV23-1 is an ORF for which the function is uncertain. After removal of 4 bases from V and 4 bases from J, the junction contained 7 bases not matched to a gene. The CDR3 has 15 residues. CDR3 sequence reads: CASSPRQGAQYEQYF. CDR3 nucleotides: TGCGCCAGCAGTCCGAGACAGGGGGCGCAATACGAGCAGTACTTC.

The V and J genes are TRBV19 and TRBJ2-7, with D perhaps TRBD2 (5 bases). The germline CDR1 and CDR2 sequences are LNHDA and SQIVND (reference sequence). The CDR3 runs to 13 residues. V was shortened by 7 bases and J by 4 bases, with 14 bases between the two germline ends. This CDR3 is CASTPGERYEQYF. The CDR3 nucleotides read TGTGCCAGTACCCCCGGGGAGAGGTACGAGCAGTACTTC. The full variable domain, in which reference TRBV19 and TRBJ2-7 provide the parts outside the CDR3, is DGGITQSPKYLFRKEGQNVTLSCEQNLNHDAMYWYRQDPGQGLRLIYYSQIVNDFQKGDIAEGYSVSREKKESFPLTVTSAQKNPTAFYLCASTPGERYEQYFGPGTRLTVT.

This clone has a single count. In DNA, the CDR3 is TGTGCCAGCGGACTGTACCAAGAGACCCAGTACTTC. Translated: CASGLYQETQYF. This chain links TRBV6-5 with TRBJ2-5, with TRBD2 as a possible D gene (5 bases). Germline CDR1 is MNHEY and CDR2 is SVGAGI. V was pared by 8 bases and J by 0 bases, with 7 bases between. The CDR3 extends over 12 amino acids.

This clone was counted once. This sample includes further DNA sequences coding for the same CDR3. This chain links TRBV9 with TRBJ1-2; D not certain. V was shortened by 3 bases and J by 5 bases, with 8 bases between the two germline ends. Germline V gene lookup returns CDR1 SGDLS and CDR2 YYNGEE. This CDR3 spans 12 amino acids. The CDR3 here is CASSGGNYGYTF. CDR3 nucleotides: TGTGCCAGCAGCGGGGGTAATTATGGCTACACCTTC.

V and J are TRBV23-1 and TRBJ2-2; 9 bases are shared with TRBD2. TRBV23-1 has ORF status, its function being uncertain. V lost 6 bases and J lost 7; bases outside the gene matches: 21. The CDR3 totals 19 residues. DNA for the CDR3: TGCGCCAGCAGCCCATCGGGGGTGTTAGCGGGAGAGAGAAACGGGGAGCTGTTTTTT. Encoded protein: CASSPSGVLAGERNGELFF.

V gene TRBV9 combines with J gene TRBJ2-1; 7 nucleotides line up with TRBD1. The CDR3 totals 18 residues. The trim removed 0 bases at V and 5 bases at J, leaving 14 bases unmatched. In germline, CDR1 is SGDLS, CDR2 YYNGEE. This CDR3 reads CASSVGTLWTGENNEQFF. The CDR3 region has the DNA TGTGCCAGCAGCGTAGGGACACTATGGACAGGAGAAAACAATGAGCAGTTCTTC.

The rearrangement links TRBV5-6 to TRBJ2-7; D unclear. V was clipped by 0 bases and J by 0 bases, with 13 bases between them. CDR3 length: 16 residues. Germline assignment: CDR1 SGHDT and CDR2 YYEEEE. CDR3 protein: CASSLDLGPNSYEQYF. Written as DNA, the CDR3 is TGTGCCAGCAGCTTGGACCTAGGACCAAACTCCTACGAGCAGTACTTC. Combining the CDR3 with reference TRBV5-6 and TRBJ2-7 gives the whole variable domain DAGVTQSPTHLIKTRGQQVTLRCSPKSGHDTVSWYQQALGQGPQFIFQYYEEEERQRGNFPDRFSGHQFPNYSSELNVNALLLGDSALYLCASSLDLGPNSYEQYFGPGTRLTVT.

The chain uses TRBV9 and TRBJ2-3; a weak D match, TRBD1 (6 bases). This CDR3 has 16 residues. Germline V CDR1 and CDR2: SGDLS, YYNGEE. The V gene lost 0 bases and the J gene lost 5 bases, with 16 bases spanning the gap. CDR3 coding DNA: TGTGCCAGCAGCGTAGATTGGGGGCTTGGAGAAGATACGCAGTATTTT. Amino acid sequence: CASSVDWGLGEDTQYF.

The rearrangement links TRBV9 to TRBJ2-3; D perhaps matches TRBD2 (6 bases). CDR3 size: 16 residues. Germline CDR1 SGDLS, CDR2 YYNGEE. Trimming left V 0 bases short and J 0 bases short, with 11 bases between. The CDR3 is CASSVAGGISTDTQYF. The DNA for the CDR3 is TGTGCCAGCAGCGTAGCTGGCGGGATTAGCACAGATACGCAGTATTTT.

The chain has TRBV2 and TRBJ2-1, with 9 bases fitting TRBD2. There are 16 residues in the CDR3. The germline gives CDR1 SNHLY, CDR2 FYNNEI. Unmatched junction bases numbered 9, after V lost 8 bases and J lost 1 base. CDR3 DNA: TGTGCCAGCCTGTTAACTAGCGGGTTGTCCTACAATGAGCAGTTCTTC. Amino acid sequence: CASLLTSGLSYNEQFF.

This chain connects TRBV7-8 to TRBJ1-5; perhaps TRBD1 as D (5 bases). Trimming pared 2 bases from V and 7 bases from J, leaving 18 bases between. The CDR3 runs to 16 residues. Germline values: CDR1 SGHVS, CDR2 FQNEAQ. Here the CDR3 DNA reads TGTGCCAGCAGCTTATCTCTGGACGGGGGGTTCCAGCCCCAGCATTTT. This sequence encodes CASSLSLDGGFQPQHF.

This chain links TRBV5-1 with TRBJ2-2; D may be TRBD1 (5 bases). The germline V gene encodes CDR1 SGHRS and CDR2 YFSETQ. The CDR3 covers 15 residues. Trimming pared 0 bases from V and 2 bases from J, leaving 8 bases between. The CDR3 loop is CASSLVRVNTGELFF. The CDR3 DNA reads as TGCGCCAGCAGCTTGGTCAGGGTCAACACCGGGGAGCTGTTTTTT.

This clone appeared a single time. The CDR3 region is CASSWTSSGEQYF. The CDR3 DNA sequence: TGTGCCAGCAGTTGGACTAGCTCGGGCGAGCAGTACTTC. V usage is TRBV7-2 and J usage is TRBJ2-7, with 8 bases fitting TRBD2. The CDR3 is 13 residues long. V was pared by 6 bases and J by 6 bases, with 7 bases of the junction left unmatched. In germline, CDR1 is SGHTA, CDR2 FQGNSA.

The rearrangement links TRBV4-3 to TRBJ2-1; D ambiguous. The CDR3 is made up of 13 amino acids. Trimming cost V 3 bases and J 6 bases, with 9 bases left between them. Germline-derived CDR1 and CDR2 are LGHNA and YSLEER. CDR3 DNA: TGCGCCAGCAGCCAGTTCAGATTCAATGAGCAGTTCTTC. It specifies CASSQFRFNEQFF.

This chain connects TRBV5-4 to TRBJ1-1, with TRBD1 as a possible D gene (5 bases). V dropped 3 bases and J dropped 1 base, with 7 bases sitting between them. Germline V gives CDR1 SGHNT, CDR2 YYREEE (reference sequence). This CDR3 is 13 amino acids long. Here the CDR3 DNA reads TGTGCCAGCAGCTCAGGGACGAACACTGAAGCTTTCTTT. This sequence encodes CASSSGTNTEAFF. Drawing the rest from reference TRBV5-4 and TRBJ1-1, the complete variable domain is ETGVTQSPTHLIKTRGQQVTLRCSSQSGHNTVSWYQQALGQGPQFIFQYYREEENGRGNFPPRFSGLQFPNYSSELNVNALELDDSALYLCASSSGTNTEAFFGQGTRLTVV.

The rearrangement links TRBV4-1 to TRBJ2-1, with 8 bases identical to TRBD2. V was clipped by 4 bases and J by 8 bases; unmatched bases: 10. Germline CDR1 MGHRA, CDR2 YSYEKL. There are 15 residues in the CDR3. The CDR3 sequence: CASSPPGGVLDEQFF. CDR3 bases: TGCGCCAGCAGCCCCCCGGGGGGGGTGCTGGATGAGCAGTTCTTC.

The chain has TRBV6-6 and TRBJ2-7; possible D gene TRBD1, 6 bases. Germline values: CDR1 MNHNY, CDR2 SVGAGI (reference sequence). Deletions cut 7 bases from V and 0 bases from J, with 16 bases between. The CDR3 totals 15 residues. The CDR3 nucleotides read TGTGCCAGCAATCCGGTAAGGGGGACCTCCTACGAGCAGTACTTC. Translating it yields CASNPVRGTSYEQYF.

The chain joins TRBV21-1 to TRBJ2-7; the table's TRBD1 call for D was not verified on the DNA. TRBV21-1 is a recognized pseudogene. The CDR3 runs 15 residues. Here the CDR3 DNA reads TGTGCCAGCAGCAAAGCTGCAGGGGGCTCCTACGAGCAGTACTTC. It translates to CASSKAAGGSYEQYF.

This sequence joins TRBV2 and TRBJ1-2, with D uncertain. The CDR3 covers 15 residues. The germline V gene has CDR1 SNHLY and CDR2 FYNNEI. Trimming left V 6 bases short and J 3 bases short, with 17 bases between. The CDR3 region has the DNA TGTGCCAGCAGGGGTTCATTGGTCGGCGACTATGGCTACACCTTC. It yields the protein CASRGSLVGDYGYTF. Full variable domain (remainder filled in from reference TRBV2 and TRBJ1-2): EPEVTQTPSHQVTQMGQEVILRCVPISNHLYFYWYRQILGQKVEFLVSFYNNEISEKSEIFDDQFSVERPDGSNFTLKIRSTKLEDSAMYFCASRGSLVGDYGYTFGSGTRLTVV.